The 30 T cell receptor beta chains in this list originate from one sample, sequenced in a study of T cell repertoires in cytomegalovirus infection. TCRdb redid the calling of the reads with MiXCR, one entry per CDR3 protein. The table has around 530,000 distinct CDR3 sequences, about 15% seen once. The material sequenced was CD8+ T cells from PBMCs. The source of these receptors is a human donor in good health (CMV status not recorded). Some clones in this sample may be carry-over from other donors' samples.

This clonotype was picked up a small number of times. This sequence joins TRBV29-1 and TRBJ2-2; no clear D gene. In germline, CDR1 is SQVTM, CDR2 ANQGSEA. The CDR3 runs to 11 residues. The V end lost 1 base, the J end lost 4 bases, and 1 base lay between the germline ends. CDR3 protein: CSVEATGELFF. CDR3 sequence (DNA): TGCAGCGTTGAAGCCACCGGGGAGCTGTTTTTT.

The chain joins TRBV7-9 to TRBJ2-7; D perhaps matches TRBD2 (6 bases). The CDR3 spans 14 residues. Germline V CDR1 and CDR2: SEHNR, FQNEAQ (reference sequence). With 1 base removed from V and 4 bases from J, the gap between germline ends came to 11 bases. CDR3 loop: CASSLERTMYEQYF. In DNA, the CDR3 is TGTGCCAGCAGCTTAGAGAGGACTATGTACGAGCAGTACTTC.

This clonotype was recorded at least ten times. The rearrangement joins TRBV11-2 to TRBJ2-7; D not certain. Per the germline V gene, CDR1 is SGHAT and CDR2 is FQNNGV. The CDR3 is 15 residues long. V lost 5 bases and J lost 0, with 14 bases in between. CDR3 region: CASSTHRRSSYEQYF. Written as DNA, the CDR3 is TGTGCCAGCAGCACTCACAGACGAAGCTCCTACGAGCAGTACTTC.

This clonotype was seen ten or more times. The V gene is TRBV12-3 or TRBV12-4, the J gene TRBJ2-5; a possible D gene is TRBD2 (5 bases). The CDR3 loop spans 13 amino acids. Trimming pared 6 bases from V and 3 bases from J, leaving 11 bases between. CDR3 sequence: CASRNLAKETQYF. The CDR3 coding sequence is TGTGCCAGCAGGAATCTAGCTAAAGAGACCCAGTACTTC.

This clonotype was observed a handful of times. V and J are TRBV15 and TRBJ2-7, with 9 positions matching TRBD2. V shed 5 bases, J shed 3 bases, and the junction held 8 bases outside the gene matches. Germline-derived CDR1 and CDR2 are LNHNV and YYDKDF (reference sequence). This CDR3 region has 15 residues. The CDR3 here is CATSPRGAGGYEQYF. The CDR3, as DNA: TGTGCCACCAGCCCTCGGGGAGCGGGGGGCTACGAGCAGTACTTC.

The J gene is TRBJ2-7, the V gene TRBV20-1; D tentatively fits TRBD1 or TRBD2 (5 bases each). Germline V CDR1 and CDR2: DFQATT, SNEGSKA (reference sequence). V lost 0 bases, J lost 2 bases, and 11 bases lay in between. CDR3 length: 14 amino acids. The CDR3 nucleotides are TGCAGTGCTAGAGATCGCCAGGGAGCCTACGAGCAGTACTTC. It is translated as CSARDRQGAYEQYF.

This clonotype has ten or more counts. This rearrangement joins TRBV2 to TRBJ2-1, with TRBD2 matching 9 bases. Trimming at V came to 3 bases and at J to 7 bases, leaving 4 bases not matched to a gene. There are 14 residues in the CDR3. Germline V gives CDR1 SNHLY, CDR2 FYNNEI. CDR3 bases: TGTGCCAGCAGTGATCAGCGGGGGGTAAATGAGCAGTTCTTC. Translating it yields CASSDQRGVNEQFF.

The CDR3 DNA is TGTGCCAGCAGCTTAGCGGGGGGGCGACGAAATGAGCAGTTCTTC. Amino acid sequence: CASSLAGGRRNEQFF. The V and J genes are TRBV13 and TRBJ2-1, with 8 bases identical to TRBD2. This CDR3 spans 15 amino acids. The junction had 6 bases not matched to a gene; V was cut back by 1 base and J by 7 bases. The germline CDR1 and CDR2 sequences are PRHDT and FYEKMQ (reference sequence).

The rearrangement links TRBV19 to TRBJ2-3; unclear D gene. Germline V gene sequence: CDR1 LNHDA, CDR2 SQIVND (reference sequence). The CDR3 is 16 amino acids. The germline V and J ends were trimmed by 4 bases and 2 bases, with 16 bases remaining between them. CDR3 sequence reads: CASSKTEDLPTDTQYF. In DNA form, the CDR3 reads TGTGCCAGTAGTAAAACCGAGGACCTCCCCACAGATACGCAGTATTTT.

This clonotype was observed a handful of times. The chain joins TRBV28 to TRBJ2-5, with 10 bases fitting TRBD2. CDR1 is MDHEN, CDR2 SYDVKM, per germline. The CDR3 sequence is 18 residues long. V gave up 1 base and J gave up 1 base; unmatched junction bases: 9. CDR3 bases: TGTGCCAGCAGTTTATATCAAGCGGGAGGGATCGGCCAAGAGACCCAGTACTTC. It encodes CASSLYQAGGIGQETQYF.

This clonotype was counted ten times or more. The chain recombines TRBV7-9 with TRBJ1-2, with no clear D. The V and J ends lost 2 bases and 7 bases respectively, with 20 bases between them. The V gene's germline CDR1 is SEHNR and CDR2 FQNEAQ (reference sequence). The CDR3 is 16 amino acids. This chain's CDR3 is CASSLLLAGASSGYTF. CDR3 coding DNA: TGTGCCAGCAGCTTACTCCTGGCAGGCGCGTCTTCTGGCTACACCTTC.

This clonotype was counted at least ten times. The chain links TRBV6-1 to TRBJ2-1, with 7 positions matching TRBD2. The CDR3 has 18 residues. With 5 bases clipped from V and 6 bases from J, the junction kept 19 bases outside the gene matches. CDR1 and CDR2 (germline): MNHNS, SASEGT. Written as DNA, the CDR3 is TGTGCCAGCAGTTATGGTGGGAGGGTCCCCTCGGGGGGCAATGAGCAGTTCTTC. Translating gives CASSYGGRVPSGGNEQFF.

This clonotype was observed many times. The chain employs TRBV6-1 and TRBJ2-2; the D is unclear. The germline V gene has CDR1 MNHNS and CDR2 SASEGT. The CDR3 sequence is 12 residues long. V was pared by 3 bases and J by 7 bases, with 6 bases between. CDR3 residues: CASSDVGGELFF. The CDR3 DNA reads as TGTGCCAGCAGTGATGTAGGCGGGGAGCTGTTTTTT.

This clonotype turned up a few times. This chain connects TRBV14 to TRBJ1-2, with 8 bases identical to TRBD1. CDR1 and CDR2 (germline): SGHDN, FVKESK. The CDR3 sequence is 14 residues long. The trim removed 4 bases at V and 8 bases at J, leaving 9 bases unmatched. In nucleotides, the CDR3 is TGTGCCAGCAGCCGCCGGGACAGGAGGAGAGGCTACACCTTC. The encoded protein is CASSRRDRRRGYTF.

This clonotype has a handful of counts. Here the CDR3 DNA reads TGCAGCGTTGTCCCGGACAGCTCCTACGAGCAGTACTTC. It translates to CSVVPDSSYEQYF. The chain couples TRBV29-1 to TRBJ2-7; a possible D gene is TRBD1 (6 bases). Per the germline V gene, CDR1 is SQVTM and CDR2 is ANQGSEA. The V gene lost 4 bases and the J gene lost 0 bases, with 10 bases spanning the gap. The CDR3 has 13 residues.

This clonotype was detected ten times or more. This chain links TRBV7-6 with TRBJ1-1; D perhaps matches TRBD1 (5 bases). V lost 6 bases and J lost 3, with 14 bases in between. The CDR3 consists of 14 residues. Germline assignment: CDR1 SGHVS and CDR2 FNYEAQ. In DNA form, the CDR3 reads TGTGCCAGCAGTCCGTGGGGGGTTGACACTGAAGCTTTCTTT. Protein sequence: CASSPWGVDTEAFF. Complete variable domain (other parts from reference TRBV7-6 and TRBJ1-1): GAGVSQSPRYKVTKRGQDVALRCDPISGHVSLYWYRQALGQGPEFLTYFNYEAQQDKSGLPNDRFSAERPEGSISTLTIQRTEQRDSAMYRCASSPWGVDTEAFFGQGTRLTVV.

This clonotype was picked up many times. The V call is TRBV10-2, the J call TRBJ1-5, with D perhaps matching TRBD1 (6 bases). Trimming cost V 3 bases and J 6 bases, with 9 bases left between them. The CDR3 has 13 amino acids. Looked up from germline, CDR1 is WSHSY and CDR2 is SAAADI. The CDR3, as DNA: TGCGCCAGCAGTGAAGGGGGGGCTCAGCCCCAGCATTTT. This sequence encodes CASSEGGAQPQHF.

V gene TRBV20-1 combines with J gene TRBJ1-2; the match to TRBD1 covers 11 bases. CDR3 length: 13 amino acids. From germline, CDR1 is DFQATT and CDR2 SNEGSKA (reference sequence). The ends lost 5 bases at V and 8 bases at J; junction bases unmatched: 7. CDR3 in amino acids: CSAPDRGLGGYTF. CDR3 coding DNA: TGCAGTGCTCCGGACAGGGGGCTGGGGGGCTACACCTTC.

The sample holds many counts of this clonotype. The chain couples TRBV5-5 to TRBJ2-3, with D perhaps TRBD1 (6 bases). Trimming removed 5 bases from V and 2 bases from J, with 15 bases in between. There are 15 residues in the CDR3. Germline loops: CDR1 SGHKS, CDR2 YYEKEE (reference sequence). The CDR3: CASSRRDTLTDTQYF. Here the CDR3 DNA reads TGTGCCAGCAGTCGCCGGGACACACTCACAGATACGCAGTATTTT.

The V gene is TRBV20-1, the J gene TRBJ2-7, with 10 bases identical to TRBD2. After removal of 5 bases from V and 2 bases from J, the junction contained 6 bases not matched to a gene. Germline values: CDR1 DFQATT, CDR2 SNEGSKA (reference sequence). The CDR3 sequence is 14 residues long. The CDR3 DNA reads TGCAGTGCTGGCCGACTAGCGGGCACCTACGAGCAGTACTTC. Amino acids: CSAGRLAGTYEQYF.

In this sample, this clonotype turned up many times. This sequence joins TRBV7-2 and TRBJ2-7; TRBD1 matches 7 bases. In germline, CDR1 is SGHTA, CDR2 FQGNSA. CDR3 size: 15 residues. Trimming removed 5 bases from V and 4 bases from J; junction bases left unmatched: 11. CDR3 sequence (DNA): TGTGCCAGCAGCCCACCCGACAGGGATTATTACGAGCAGTACTTC. Translated, it gives CASSPPDRDYYEQYF.

This clonotype was counted at least ten times. The genes are TRBV2 and TRBJ2-7; D remains unclear. V gave up 6 bases and J gave up 4 bases, with 4 bases separating them. The CDR3 totals 10 residues. Germline V gene sequence: CDR1 SNHLY, CDR2 FYNNEI. The CDR3 protein is CASSGYEQYF. In nucleotides, the CDR3 is TGTGCCAGCAGCGGGTACGAGCAGTACTTC.

In this sample, this clonotype turned up once. CDR3 protein: CASSPVGVGYTF. CDR3 bases: TGTGCCAGCAGCCCAGTTGGAGTTGGCTACACCTTC. The rearrangement links TRBV5-4 to TRBJ1-2; D is uncertain. The V gene's germline CDR1 is SGHNT and CDR2 YYREEE (reference sequence). The germline V and J ends were trimmed by 4 bases and 7 bases, with 11 bases remaining between them. CDR3 size: 12 residues.

The chain couples TRBV9 to TRBJ2-2; a weak D match, TRBD1 (5 bases). V lost 0 bases to trimming and J lost 1 base, with 7 bases between them. CDR3 size: 15 residues. Looked up from germline, CDR1 is SGDLS and CDR2 is YYNGEE. DNA for the CDR3: TGTGCCAGCAGCGTAGCTCAGGGGAACACCGGGGAGCTGTTTTTT. Protein: CASSVAQGNTGELFF. Full variable domain (outside the CDR3, taken from reference TRBV9 and TRBJ2-2): DSGVTQTPKHLITATGQRVTLRCSPRSGDLSVYWYQQSLDQGLQFLIQYYNGEERAKGNILERFSAQQFPDLHSELNLSSLELGDSALYFCASSVAQGNTGELFFGEGSRLTVL.

As concerns this clonotype: Its ends do not fully match the called genes, so a read error is possible. The chain joins TRBV18 to TRBJ1-1; 9 bases are shared with TRBD1. The CDR3 is made up of 18 amino acids. Germline CDR1 and CDR2: KGHSH and LQKENI. The CDR3 DNA is TGTGCAAGCTCAGCAAACAGGGGGCGAAGGCCCCTGAACACTGAAGATTTCTTT. This gives the protein CASSANRGRRPLNTEDFF.

This clonotype occurred many times. This rearrangement joins TRBV12-3 or TRBV12-4 to TRBJ1-2; D is possibly TRBD1 (6 bases). The CDR3 consists of 15 residues. V was shortened by 4 bases and J by 8 bases, with 20 bases between the two germline ends. CDR3 amino acids: CASSSRTEESHGYTF. In DNA form, the CDR3 reads TGTGCCAGCAGTTCTAGGACAGAAGAATCCCACGGCTACACCTTC.

The rearrangement links TRBV20-1 to TRBJ2-7; perhaps TRBD2 as D (6 bases). Germline values: CDR1 DFQATT, CDR2 SNEGSKA (reference sequence). V lost 5 bases and J 0 bases, leaving 14 bases between the germline ends. The CDR3 is made up of 14 amino acids. The CDR3 region has the DNA TGCAGTGCTCTCCACCGGGAGAACTCCTACGAGCAGTACTTC. Encoded protein: CSALHRENSYEQYF.

A remark on this clonotype: This is likely an artifact of a read error, given a far larger clone one base away. The chain employs TRBV7-3 and TRBJ1-1, with a possible D match to TRBD1 (6 bases). CDR1 is SGHTA, CDR2 FQGTGA, per germline. This CDR3 is 12 amino acids long. CDR3 sequence reads: CASSRGDTEALF. The CDR3 coding sequence is TGTGCCAGCAGCCGAGGGGACACTGAAGCTTTATTT.

This clonotype was detected once. The CDR3 does not end in the conserved phenylalanine or tryptophan, so this is likely a read error. The rearrangement joins TRBV12-3 or TRBV12-4 to TRBJ1-4; possible D gene TRBD1, 6 bases. Trimming took off 7 bases at V and 6 bases at J, with 12 bases between the two ends. CDR3 length: 13 amino acids. CDR3 bases: TGTGCCAGCACCTCGGACAGCTATGAAAAACTGTTTTTG. Translation gives CASTSDSYEKLFL.

The table lists this clonotype with many counts. This chain joins TRBV12-3 or TRBV12-4 and TRBJ2-3; D remains unclear. The CDR3 sequence is 14 residues long. Trimming left V 0 bases short and J 0 bases short, with 4 bases between. In DNA form, the CDR3 reads TGTGCCAGCAGTTTAGCAACTAGCACAGATACGCAGTATTTT. It yields the protein CASSLATSTDTQYF.